Described below is a single TCR beta chain sequence and its context. Additional DNA sequences in this sample encode the identical CDR3. Adults between about 18 and 89 years of age took part from fewer than 30 US areas. This sample was included in a study of blood T cell repertoires in COVID-19. At the level of the study: Whether acute or convalescent, the COVID-19 samples came from the United States, Italy and Spain. PBMCs, B-cell-depleted T cells, or T cells were the source of the cDNA or gDNA that made up the material.

Per germline, CDR1 SGHAT and CDR2 FQNNGV. The CDR3 has 14 amino acids. Trimming took off 0 bases at V and 1 base at J, with 7 bases between the two ends. The repertoire was sequenced with immunoSEQ multiplex PCR; TCRdb's copy has only in-frame clones and lacks some. The repertoire holds 150,000 to 200,000 clones, with 70% to 90% as singletons. This sequence joins TRBV11-2 and TRBJ2-7; D gene uncertain. This sequence was found in a woman aged 18-29 years who had recovered from COVID-19. Sequencing input: PBMCs or T cells enriched from blood (not recorded which). CDR3 sequence (DNA): TGTGCCAGCAGCTTAGAGCGCGGTTCCTACGAGCAGTACTTC. Its translation: CASSLERGSYEQYF.